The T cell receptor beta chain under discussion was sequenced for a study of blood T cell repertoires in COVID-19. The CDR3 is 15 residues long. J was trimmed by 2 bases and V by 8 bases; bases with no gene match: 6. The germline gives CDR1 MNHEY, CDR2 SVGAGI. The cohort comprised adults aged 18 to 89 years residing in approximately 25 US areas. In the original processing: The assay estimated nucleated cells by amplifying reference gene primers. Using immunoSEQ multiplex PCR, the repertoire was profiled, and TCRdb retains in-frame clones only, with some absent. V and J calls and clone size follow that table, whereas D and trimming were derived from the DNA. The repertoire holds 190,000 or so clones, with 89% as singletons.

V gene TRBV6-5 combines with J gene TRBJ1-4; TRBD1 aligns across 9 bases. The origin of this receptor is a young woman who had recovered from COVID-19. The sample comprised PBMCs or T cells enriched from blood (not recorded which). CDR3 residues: CASGQGTVTNEKLFF. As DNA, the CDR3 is TGTGCCAGCGGACAGGGGACAGTGACTAATGAAAAACTGTTTTTT.